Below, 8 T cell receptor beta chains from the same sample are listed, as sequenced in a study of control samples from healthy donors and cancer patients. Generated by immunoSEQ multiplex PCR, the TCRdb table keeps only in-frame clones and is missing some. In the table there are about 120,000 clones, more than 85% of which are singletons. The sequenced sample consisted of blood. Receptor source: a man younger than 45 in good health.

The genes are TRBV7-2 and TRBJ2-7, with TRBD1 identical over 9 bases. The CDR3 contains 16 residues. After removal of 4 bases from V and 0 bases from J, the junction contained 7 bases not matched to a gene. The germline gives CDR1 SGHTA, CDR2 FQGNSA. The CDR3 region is CASSYRGTGPSYEQYF. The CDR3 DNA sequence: TGTGCCAGCAGCTATAGAGGGACAGGGCCCTCCTACGAGCAGTACTTC.

CDR3 residues: CASRSRENTEAFF. Here the CDR3 DNA reads TGCGCCAGCAGGAGCCGGGAGAACACTGAAGCTTTCTTT. The V gene is TRBV5-1, the J gene TRBJ1-1; D ambiguous. V lost 5 bases and J 1 base, leaving 9 bases between the germline ends. The CDR3 has 13 amino acids. Germline loops: CDR1 SGHRS, CDR2 YFSETQ.

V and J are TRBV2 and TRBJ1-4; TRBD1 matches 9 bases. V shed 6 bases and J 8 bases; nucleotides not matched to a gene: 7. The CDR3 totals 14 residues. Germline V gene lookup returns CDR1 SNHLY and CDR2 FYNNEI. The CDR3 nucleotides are TGTGCCAGCAGATACGGGACAGGGCAGGAAAAACTGTTTTTT. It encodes CASRYGTGQEKLFF.

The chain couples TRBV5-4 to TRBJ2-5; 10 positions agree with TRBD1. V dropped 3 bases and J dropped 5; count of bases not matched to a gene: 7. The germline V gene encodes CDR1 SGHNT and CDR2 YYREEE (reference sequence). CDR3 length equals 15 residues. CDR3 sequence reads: CASSSRQGAGETQYF. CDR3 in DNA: TGTGCCAGCAGCTCCCGACAGGGGGCGGGGGAGACCCAGTACTTC.

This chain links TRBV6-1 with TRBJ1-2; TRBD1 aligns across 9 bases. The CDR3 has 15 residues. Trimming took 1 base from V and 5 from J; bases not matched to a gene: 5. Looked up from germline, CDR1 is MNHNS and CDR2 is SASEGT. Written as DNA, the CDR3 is TGTGCCAGCAGTGAAGAGCCGGGACAGGGATATGGCTACACCTTC. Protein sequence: CASSEEPGQGYGYTF.

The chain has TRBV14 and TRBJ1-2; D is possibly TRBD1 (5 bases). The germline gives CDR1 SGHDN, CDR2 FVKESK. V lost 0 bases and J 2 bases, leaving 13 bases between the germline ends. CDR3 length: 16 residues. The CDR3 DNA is TGTGCCAGCAGCCAAGATAGGTCAGGGACCAACTATGGCTACACCTTC. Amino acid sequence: CASSQDRSGTNYGYTF.

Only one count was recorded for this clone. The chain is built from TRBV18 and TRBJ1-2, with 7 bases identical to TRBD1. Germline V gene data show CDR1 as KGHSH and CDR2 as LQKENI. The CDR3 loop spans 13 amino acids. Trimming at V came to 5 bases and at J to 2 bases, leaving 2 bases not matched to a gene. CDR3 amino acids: CASSSGQNYGYTF. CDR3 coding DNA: TGTGCCAGCTCATCGGGACAGAACTATGGCTACACCTTC. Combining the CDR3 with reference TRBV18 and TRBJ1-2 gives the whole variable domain NAGVMQNPRHLVRRRGQEARLRCSPMKGHSHVYWYRQLPEEGLKFMVYLQKENIIDESGMPKERFSAEFPKEGPSILRIQQVVRGDSAAYFCASSSGQNYGYTFGSGTRLTVV.

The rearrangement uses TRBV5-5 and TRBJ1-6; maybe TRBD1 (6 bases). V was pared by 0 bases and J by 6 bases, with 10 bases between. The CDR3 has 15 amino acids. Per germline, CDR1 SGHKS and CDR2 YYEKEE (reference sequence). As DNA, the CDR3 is TGTGCCAGCAGCTTGGGACAGGCGGTTAATTCACCCCTCCACTTT. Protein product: CASSLGQAVNSPLHF.